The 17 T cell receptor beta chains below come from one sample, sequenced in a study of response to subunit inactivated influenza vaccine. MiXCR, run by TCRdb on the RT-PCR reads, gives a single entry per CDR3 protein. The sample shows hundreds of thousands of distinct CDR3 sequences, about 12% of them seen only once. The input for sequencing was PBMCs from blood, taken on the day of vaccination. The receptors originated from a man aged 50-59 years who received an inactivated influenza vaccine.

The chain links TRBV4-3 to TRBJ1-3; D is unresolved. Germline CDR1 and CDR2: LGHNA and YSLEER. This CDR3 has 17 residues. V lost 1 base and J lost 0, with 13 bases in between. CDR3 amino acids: CASSQGGQPGSGNTIYF. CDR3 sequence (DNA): TGCGCCAGCAGCCAAGGGGGTCAACCCGGCTCTGGAAACACCATATATTTT.

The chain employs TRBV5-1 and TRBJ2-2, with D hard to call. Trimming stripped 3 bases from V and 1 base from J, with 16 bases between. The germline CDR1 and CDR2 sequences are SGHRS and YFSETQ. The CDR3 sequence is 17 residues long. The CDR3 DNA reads TGCGCCAGCAGCTCCCCACTGGCAGACGGGAACACCGGGGAGCTGTTTTTT. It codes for CASSSPLADGNTGELFF.

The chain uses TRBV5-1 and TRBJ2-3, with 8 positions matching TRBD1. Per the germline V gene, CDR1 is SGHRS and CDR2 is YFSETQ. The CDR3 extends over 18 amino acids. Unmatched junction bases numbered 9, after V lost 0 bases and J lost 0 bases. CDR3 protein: CASSLAPRQGFSTDTQYF. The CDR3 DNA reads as TGCGCCAGCAGCTTGGCCCCTCGACAGGGGTTTAGCACAGATACGCAGTATTTT.

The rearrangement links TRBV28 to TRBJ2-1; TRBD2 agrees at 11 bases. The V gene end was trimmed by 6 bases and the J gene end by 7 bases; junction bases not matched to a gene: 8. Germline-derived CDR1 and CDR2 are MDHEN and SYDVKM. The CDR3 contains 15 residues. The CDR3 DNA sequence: TGTGCCAGCAGCACCCCGGGACTAGCGGCTAATGAGCAGTTCTTC. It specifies CASSTPGLAANEQFF.

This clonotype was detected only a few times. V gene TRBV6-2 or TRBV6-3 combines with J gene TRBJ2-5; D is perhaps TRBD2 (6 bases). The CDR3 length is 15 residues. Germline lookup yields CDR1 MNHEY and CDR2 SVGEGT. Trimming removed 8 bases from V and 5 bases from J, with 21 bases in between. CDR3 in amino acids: CASARRAGRGETQYF. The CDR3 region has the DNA TGTGCCAGCGCCCGGAGGGCGGGAAGAGGGGAGACCCAGTACTTC.

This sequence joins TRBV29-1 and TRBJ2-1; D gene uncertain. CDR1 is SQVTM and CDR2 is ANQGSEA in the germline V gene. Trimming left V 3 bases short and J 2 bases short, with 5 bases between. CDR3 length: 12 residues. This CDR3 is CSVDVTYNEQFF. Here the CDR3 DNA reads TGCAGCGTTGACGTAACCTACAATGAGCAGTTCTTC.

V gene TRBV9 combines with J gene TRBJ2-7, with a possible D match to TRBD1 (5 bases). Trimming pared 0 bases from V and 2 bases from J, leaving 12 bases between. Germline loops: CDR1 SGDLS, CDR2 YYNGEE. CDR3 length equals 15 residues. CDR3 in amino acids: CASSVGGAPAYEQYF. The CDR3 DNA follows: TGTGCCAGCAGCGTAGGTGGGGCGCCAGCCTACGAGCAGTACTTC.

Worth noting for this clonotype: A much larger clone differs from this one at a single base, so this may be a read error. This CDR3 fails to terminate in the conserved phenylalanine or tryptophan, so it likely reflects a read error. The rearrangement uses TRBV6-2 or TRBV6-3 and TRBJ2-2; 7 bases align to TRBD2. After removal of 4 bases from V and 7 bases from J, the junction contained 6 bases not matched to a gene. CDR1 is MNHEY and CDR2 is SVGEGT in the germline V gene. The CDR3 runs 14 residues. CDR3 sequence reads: CASSSLTSRGELFS. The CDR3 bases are TGTGCCAGCAGTTCTTTGACTAGCCGCGGGGAGCTGTTTTCT.

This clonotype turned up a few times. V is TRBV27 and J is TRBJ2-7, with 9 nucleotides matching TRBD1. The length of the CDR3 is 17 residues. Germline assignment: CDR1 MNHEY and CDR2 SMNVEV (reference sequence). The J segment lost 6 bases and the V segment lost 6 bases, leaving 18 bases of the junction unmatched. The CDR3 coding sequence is TGTGCCAGCAGCCACCCCAGCAAGCACGGGACAGGGACCGAGCAGTACTTC. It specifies CASSHPSKHGTGTEQYF.

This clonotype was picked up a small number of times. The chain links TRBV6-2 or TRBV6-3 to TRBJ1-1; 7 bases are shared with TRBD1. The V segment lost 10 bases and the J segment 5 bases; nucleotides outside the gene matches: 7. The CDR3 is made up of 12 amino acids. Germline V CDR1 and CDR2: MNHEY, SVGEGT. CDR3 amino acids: CATQTGVTEAFF. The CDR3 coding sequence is TGTGCCACCCAAACAGGGGTTACTGAAGCTTTCTTT.

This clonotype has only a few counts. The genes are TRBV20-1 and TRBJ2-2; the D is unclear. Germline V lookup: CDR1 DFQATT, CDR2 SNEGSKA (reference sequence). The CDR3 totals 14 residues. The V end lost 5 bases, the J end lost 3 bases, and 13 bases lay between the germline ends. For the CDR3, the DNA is TGCAGTGCTTCCCCGACTGGGGACACCGGGGAGCTGTTTTTT. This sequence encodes CSASPTGDTGELFF.

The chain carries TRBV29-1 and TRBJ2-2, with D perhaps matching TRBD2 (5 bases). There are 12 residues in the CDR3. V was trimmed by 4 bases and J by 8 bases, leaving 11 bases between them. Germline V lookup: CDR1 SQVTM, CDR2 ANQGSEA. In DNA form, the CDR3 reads TGCAGCGTTGCCAGGAGGAATGGGGAGCTGTTTTTT. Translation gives CSVARRNGELFF.

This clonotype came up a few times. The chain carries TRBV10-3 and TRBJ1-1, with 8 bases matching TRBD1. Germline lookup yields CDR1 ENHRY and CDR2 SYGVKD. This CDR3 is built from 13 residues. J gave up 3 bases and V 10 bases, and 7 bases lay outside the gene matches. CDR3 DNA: TGTGCCACTCAGGGGGCTTTGGACACTGAAGCTTTCTTT. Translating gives CATQGALDTEAFF.

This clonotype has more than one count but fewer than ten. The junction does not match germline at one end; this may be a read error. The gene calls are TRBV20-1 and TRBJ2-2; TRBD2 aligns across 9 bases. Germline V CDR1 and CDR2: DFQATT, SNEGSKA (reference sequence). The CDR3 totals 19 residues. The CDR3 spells CCARDPSGDWGANTGELFF. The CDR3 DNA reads TGCTGTGCTAGAGATCCTAGCGGGGATTGGGGGGCGAACACCGGGGAGCTGTTTTTT.

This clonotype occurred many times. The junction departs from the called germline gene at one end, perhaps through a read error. Here the CDR3 DNA reads TGTGCCAGCAGTTTCCTGGCAGGGGGTACCGGGGAGCTGTTTTTT. Its translation: CASSFLAGGTGELFF. The chain combines TRBV5-1 with TRBJ2-2; 7 positions agree with TRBD1. There are 15 residues in the CDR3. Germline assignment: CDR1 SGHRS and CDR2 YFSETQ. Supplemented by reference TRBV5-1 and TRBJ2-2, the full variable domain reads KAGVTQTPRYLIKTRGQQVTLSCSPISGHRSVSWYQQTPGQGLQFLFEYFSETQRNKGNFPGRFSGRQFSNSRSEMNVSTLELGDSALYLCASSFLAGGTGELFFGEGSRLTVL.

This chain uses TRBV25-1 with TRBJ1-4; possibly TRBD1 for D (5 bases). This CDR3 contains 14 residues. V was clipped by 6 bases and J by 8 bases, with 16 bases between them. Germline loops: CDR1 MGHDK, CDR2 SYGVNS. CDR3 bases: TGTGCCAGCAGGGCTGGGGACCTGGGAGAAAAACTGTTTTTT. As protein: CASRAGDLGEKLFF.

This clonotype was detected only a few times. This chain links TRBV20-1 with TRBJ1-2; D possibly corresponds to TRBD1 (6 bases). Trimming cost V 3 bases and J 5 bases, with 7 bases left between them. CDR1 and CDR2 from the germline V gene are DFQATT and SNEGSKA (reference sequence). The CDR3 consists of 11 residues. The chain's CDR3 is CSASGQYGYTF. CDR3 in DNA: TGCAGTGCTAGCGGACAGTATGGCTACACCTTC.